This section outlines one TCR beta chain sequence together with its context. Antigen: not known. Per germline, CDR1 MNHNS and CDR2 SASEGT. Trimming removed 7 bases at V and 4 bases at J, with 17 bases between. This CDR3 has 15 amino acids. Use of 60 Vbeta and 13 Jbeta primers characterized the PCR. Repertoires were generated with immunoSEQ multiplex PCR, while TCRdb's copy carries only in-frame clones and drops some. The sample includes 120,000 or so clones, approximately 80% of them seen just once. The sample originates from a study of cytomegalovirus exposure and HLA in healthy donors. Broader study findings: Reportedly, fewer N-insertions than the approximately 690-donor mean appeared in an Asian-associated ancestry cluster in a later analysis.

This rearrangement joins TRBV6-1 to TRBJ2-1, with D possibly being TRBD2 (5 bases). Specimen: PBMCs. The sequence was obtained from a man in his forties or fifties in good health and CMV-seronegative. The CDR3 region has the DNA TGTGCCAGCACCAGGAGGACGGACCCGTACAATGAGCAGTTCTTC. Its protein is CASTRRTDPYNEQFF.